The next 2 T cell receptor beta chains were all read from a single sample in a study of blood T cell repertoires in COVID-19. Profiling relied on immunoSEQ multiplex PCR, and the TCRdb table lists in-frame clones only, not all of them. The repertoire includes around 300,000 clones, 70% to 90% of them detected once, and approximately 10% sits in the top ten. The material sequenced was peripheral blood. These receptor sequences come from a woman aged 70 to 79 with acute or convalescent COVID-19.

V is TRBV3-1 (or the pseudogene TRBV3-2) and J is TRBJ1-1; TRBD1 is a possible D gene (5 bases). The CDR3 covers 14 residues. V shed 2 bases and J shed 3 bases, with 10 bases lying between them. Looked up from germline, CDR1 is LGHDT and CDR2 is YNNKEL (reference sequence). For the CDR3, the DNA is TGTGCCAGCAGCCAAACCAGGGCATACACTGAAGCTTTCTTT. Translated: CASSQTRAYTEAFF.

This chain links TRBV6-5 with TRBJ1-4; TRBD1 agrees at 9 bases. The length of the CDR3 is 14 residues. Per the germline V gene, CDR1 is MNHEY and CDR2 is SVGAGI. After removal of 6 bases from V and 4 bases from J, the junction contained 3 bases not matched to a gene. CDR3 coding DNA: TGTGCCAGCAGCTACAGGGGGCTTAATGAAAAACTGTTTTTT. It encodes CASSYRGLNEKLFF.